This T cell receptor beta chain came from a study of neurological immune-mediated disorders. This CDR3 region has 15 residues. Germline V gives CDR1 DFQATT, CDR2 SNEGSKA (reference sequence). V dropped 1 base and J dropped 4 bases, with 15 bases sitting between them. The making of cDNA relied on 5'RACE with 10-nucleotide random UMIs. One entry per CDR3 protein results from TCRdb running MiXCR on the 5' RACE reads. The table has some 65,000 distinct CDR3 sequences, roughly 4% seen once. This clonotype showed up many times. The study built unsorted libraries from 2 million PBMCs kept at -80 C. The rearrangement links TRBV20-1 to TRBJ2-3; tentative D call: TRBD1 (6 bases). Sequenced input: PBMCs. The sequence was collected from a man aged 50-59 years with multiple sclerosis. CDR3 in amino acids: CSARVGTGNPDTQYF. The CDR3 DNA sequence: TGCAGTGCTAGAGTAGGAACAGGGAACCCAGATACGCAGTATTTT.